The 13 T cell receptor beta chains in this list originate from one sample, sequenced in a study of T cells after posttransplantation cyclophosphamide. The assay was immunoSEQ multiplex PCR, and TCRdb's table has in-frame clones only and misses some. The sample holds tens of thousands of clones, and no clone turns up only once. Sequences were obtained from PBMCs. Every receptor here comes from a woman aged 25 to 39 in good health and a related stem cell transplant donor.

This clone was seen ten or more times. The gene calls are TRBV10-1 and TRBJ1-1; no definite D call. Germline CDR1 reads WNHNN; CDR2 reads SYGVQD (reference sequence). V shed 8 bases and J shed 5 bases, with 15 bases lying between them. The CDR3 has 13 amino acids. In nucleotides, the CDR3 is TGCGCCAGCTTAGAATTTCTTGAGACTGAAGCTTTCTTT. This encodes CASLEFLETEAFF.

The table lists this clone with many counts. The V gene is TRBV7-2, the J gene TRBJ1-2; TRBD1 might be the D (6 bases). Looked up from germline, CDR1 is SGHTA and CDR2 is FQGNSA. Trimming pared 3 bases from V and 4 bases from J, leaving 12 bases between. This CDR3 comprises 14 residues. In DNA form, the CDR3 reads TGTGCCAGCAGCTTGGGCAGGGGAACCTATGGCTACACCTTC. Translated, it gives CASSLGRGTYGYTF.

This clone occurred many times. CDR3 protein: CASSTPTGFEQFF. The CDR3 nucleotides read TGTGCCAGCAGCACCCCGACAGGGTTTGAGCAGTTCTTC. V gene TRBV7-2 combines with J gene TRBJ2-1; 7 bases are a match to TRBD1. This CDR3 is 13 amino acids long. With 5 bases clipped from V and 9 bases from J, the junction kept 7 bases outside the gene matches. CDR1 is SGHTA, CDR2 FQGNSA, per germline.

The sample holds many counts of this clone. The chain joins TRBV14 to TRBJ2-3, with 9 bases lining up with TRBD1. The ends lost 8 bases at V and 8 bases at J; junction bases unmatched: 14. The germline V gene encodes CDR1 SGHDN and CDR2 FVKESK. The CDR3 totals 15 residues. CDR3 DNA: TGTGCCAGCTATACACGGGGACAGGGCCGTCGTACGCAGTATTTT. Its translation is CASYTRGQGRRTQYF.

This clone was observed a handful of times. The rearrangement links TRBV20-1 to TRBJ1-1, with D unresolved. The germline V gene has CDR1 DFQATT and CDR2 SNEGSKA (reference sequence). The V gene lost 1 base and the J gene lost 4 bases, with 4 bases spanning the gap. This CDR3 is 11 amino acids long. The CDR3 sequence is CSARAGTEAFF. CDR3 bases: TGCAGTGCTAGAGCGGGCACTGAAGCTTTCTTT.

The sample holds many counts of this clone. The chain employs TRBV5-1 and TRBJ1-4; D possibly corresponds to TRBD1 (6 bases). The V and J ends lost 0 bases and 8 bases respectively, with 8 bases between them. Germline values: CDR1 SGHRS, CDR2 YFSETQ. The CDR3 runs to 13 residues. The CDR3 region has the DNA TGCGCCAGCAGCTTGGGGGACACCGAAAAACTGTTTTTT. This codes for CASSLGDTEKLFF.

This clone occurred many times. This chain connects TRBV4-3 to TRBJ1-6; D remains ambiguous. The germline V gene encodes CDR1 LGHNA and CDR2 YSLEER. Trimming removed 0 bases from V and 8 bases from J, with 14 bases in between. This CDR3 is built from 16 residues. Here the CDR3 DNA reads TGCGCCAGCAGCCAAGAATCAACATCTTTTCATTCACCCCTCCACTTT. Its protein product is CASSQESTSFHSPLHF.

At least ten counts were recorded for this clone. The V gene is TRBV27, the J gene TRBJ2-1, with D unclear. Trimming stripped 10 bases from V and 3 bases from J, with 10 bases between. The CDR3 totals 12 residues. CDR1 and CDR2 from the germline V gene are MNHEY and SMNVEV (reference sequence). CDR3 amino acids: CATSLNYNEQFF. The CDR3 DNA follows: TGTGCCACCTCCTTAAACTACAATGAGCAGTTCTTC.

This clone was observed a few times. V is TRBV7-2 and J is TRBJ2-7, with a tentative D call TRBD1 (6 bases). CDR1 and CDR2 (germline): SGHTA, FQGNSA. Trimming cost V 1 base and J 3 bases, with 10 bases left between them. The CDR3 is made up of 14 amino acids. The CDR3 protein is CASSLVGQHYEQYF. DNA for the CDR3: TGTGCCAGCAGCTTAGTTGGACAGCACTACGAGCAGTACTTC.

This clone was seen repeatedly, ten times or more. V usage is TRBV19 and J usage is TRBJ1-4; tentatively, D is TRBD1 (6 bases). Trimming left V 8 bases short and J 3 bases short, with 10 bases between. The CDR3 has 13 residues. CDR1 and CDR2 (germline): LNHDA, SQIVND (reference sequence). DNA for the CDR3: TGTGCCAGTCACAGGGTTGCTAATGAAAAACTGTTTTTT. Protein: CASHRVANEKLFF.

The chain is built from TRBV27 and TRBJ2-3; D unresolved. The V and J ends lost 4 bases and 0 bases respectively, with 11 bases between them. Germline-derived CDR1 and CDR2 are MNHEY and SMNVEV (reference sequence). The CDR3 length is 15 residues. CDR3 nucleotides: TGTGCCAGCAGTTCCCCCACGGGTAGCACAGATACGCAGTATTTT. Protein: CASSSPTGSTDTQYF.

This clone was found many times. Here the CDR3 reads CASSGPTFRGNTNTEAFF. CDR3 in DNA: TGTGCCAGCAGTGGACCTACCTTCAGGGGAAACACGAACACTGAAGCTTTCTTT. This chain uses TRBV6-1 with TRBJ1-1, with D tentatively TRBD1 (6 bases). The length of the CDR3 is 18 residues. CDR1 and CDR2 (germline): MNHNS, SASEGT. Trimming pared 4 bases from V and 1 base from J, leaving 22 bases between.

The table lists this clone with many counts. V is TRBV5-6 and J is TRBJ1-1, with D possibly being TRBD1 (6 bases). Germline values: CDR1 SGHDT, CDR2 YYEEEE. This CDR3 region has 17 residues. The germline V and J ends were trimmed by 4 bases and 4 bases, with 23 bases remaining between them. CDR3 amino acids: CASSPDQDFQGGTEAFF. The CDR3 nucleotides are TGTGCCAGCAGCCCTGATCAGGACTTCCAAGGGGGCACTGAAGCTTTCTTT.